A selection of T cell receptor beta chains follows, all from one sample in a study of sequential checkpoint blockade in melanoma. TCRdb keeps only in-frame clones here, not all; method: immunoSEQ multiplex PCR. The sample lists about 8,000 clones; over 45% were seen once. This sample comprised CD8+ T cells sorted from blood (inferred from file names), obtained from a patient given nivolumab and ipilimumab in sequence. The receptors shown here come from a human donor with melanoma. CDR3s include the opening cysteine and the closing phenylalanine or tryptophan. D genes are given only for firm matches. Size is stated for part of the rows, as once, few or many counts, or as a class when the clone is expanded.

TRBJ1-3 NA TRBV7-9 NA TGTGCCAGCAGCCCCCCCAGGGACATCTTTGGAAACACCATATATTTT CASSPPRDIFGNTIYF
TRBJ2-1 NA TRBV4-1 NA TGCGTCAGCAGCCAAGTTCCCAGCTCCTACAATGAGCAGTTCTTC CVSSQVPSSYNEQFF
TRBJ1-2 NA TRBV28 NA TGTGCCAGCAGAACCGGGACACCCAACTATGGCTACACCTTC CASRTGTPNYGYTF
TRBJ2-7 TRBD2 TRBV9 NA TGTGCCAGCAGCGCGAACGGACTAGCGGATGAGCAGTACTTC CASSANGLADEQYF
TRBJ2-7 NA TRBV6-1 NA TGTGCCATCCAGACCCTACAGGATAGGCCCTACGAGCAGTACTTC CAIQTLQDRPYEQYF
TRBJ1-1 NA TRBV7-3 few TGTGCCAGCAGCTTAGGGGGCGGGTTAGCGAACACTGAAGCTTTCTTT CASSLGGGLANTEAFF
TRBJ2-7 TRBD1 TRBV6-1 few TGTGCCAGCAGTGAAGCTACAGGGGTCGCCTACGAGCAGTACTTC CASSEATGVAYEQYF
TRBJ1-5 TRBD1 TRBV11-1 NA TGTGCCAGCAGCCTACAGGGGAATCAGCCCCAGCATTTT CASSLQGNQPQHF
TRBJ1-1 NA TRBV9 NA TGTGCCAGCAGTTCGGAGTCGAGGAACACTGAAGCTTTCTTT CASSSESRNTEAFF
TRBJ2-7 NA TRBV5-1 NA TGCGCCAGCAGCTTGGGCGGTAACTCCTACGAGCAGTACTTC CASSLGGNSYEQYF
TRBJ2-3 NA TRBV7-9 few TGTGCCAGCAGCCCCGTCACCCTAGGTACGCAGTATTTT CASSPVTLGTQYF
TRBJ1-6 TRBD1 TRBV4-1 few TGCGCCAGCAGCCATGGGGACAGGGGGGGTTCACCCCTCCACTTT CASSHGDRGGSPLHF
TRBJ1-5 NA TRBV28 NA TGTGCCAGCAGCTCGCGGGTCTCAAATCAGCCCCAGCATTTT CASSSRVSNQPQHF
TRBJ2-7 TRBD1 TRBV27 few TGTGCCAGCAGTCTCCTCGGCGACAGGGGTTACGAGCAGTACTTC CASSLLGDRGYEQYF
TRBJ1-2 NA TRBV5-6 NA TGTGCCAGCAGCTTGGTTCGGGATTTAACCTTTGGCTACACCTTC CASSLVRDLTFGYTF
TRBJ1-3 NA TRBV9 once TGTGCCAGCAGCGTAGCGGGAGTTGGAAACACCATATATTTT CASSVAGVGNTIYF
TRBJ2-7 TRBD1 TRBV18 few TGTGCCAGCTCAGAGGACAGGGGGCCTTACTACGAGCAGTACTTC CASSEDRGPYYEQYF
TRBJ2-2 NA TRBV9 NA TGTGCCAGCAGCGTAGTATCTGGGCCCAACACCGGGGAGCTGTTTTTT CASSVVSGPNTGELFF
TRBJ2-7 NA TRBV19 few TGTGCCAGTAGTATCCTCCGATCAGGGACCTACGAGCAGTACTTC CASSILRSGTYEQYF
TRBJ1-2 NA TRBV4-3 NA TGCGCCAGCAGCCCGGGGCCAGGGGTATCTCATGGCTACACCTTC CASSPGPGVSHGYTF
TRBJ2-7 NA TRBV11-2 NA TGTGCCAGCACCTCCTACAGGGTATACGAGCAGTACTTC CASTSYRVYEQYF
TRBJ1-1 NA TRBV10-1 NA TGCGCCAGCAGTTCCCTCACACAACAACAACAGGGCGGAGCTTTCTTT CASSSLTQQQQGGAFF
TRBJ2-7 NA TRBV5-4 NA TGTGCCAGCAGCCAAGTTAGCGGACCTAACGAGCAGTACTTC CASSQVSGPNEQYF
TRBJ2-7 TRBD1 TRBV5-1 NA TGCGCCAGCAGCATGGGGACAGGGGTCTACGAGCAGTACTTC CASSMGTGVYEQYF
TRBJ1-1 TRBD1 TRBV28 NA TGTGCCAGCAGTTTGTGGGGACAGGGGATCCTTAACACTGAAGCTTTCTTT CASSLWGQGILNTEAFF
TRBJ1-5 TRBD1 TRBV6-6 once TGTGCCAGCAGTTACACGACAGGGGGCGCCGGTCAGCCCCAGCATTTT CASSYTTGGAGQPQHF
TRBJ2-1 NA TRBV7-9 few TGTGCCAGCAGGCCCACAGCGGAATTCCCCCACAATGAGCAGTTCTTC CASRPTAEFPHNEQFF
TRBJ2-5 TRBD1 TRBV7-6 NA TGTGCCAGCAGCGTGGGGGGGACAGGGGAACAAGAGACCCAGTACTTC CASSVGGTGEQETQYF
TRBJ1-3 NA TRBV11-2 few TGTGCCAGCAGAAAGACAGTGGCTGGAAACACCATATATTTT CASRKTVAGNTIYF
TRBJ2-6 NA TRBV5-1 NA TGCGCCAGCAGCCCAGGACAGACTCTCTCTGGGGCCAACGTCCTGACTTTC CASSPGQTLSGANVLTF
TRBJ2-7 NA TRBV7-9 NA TGTGCCAGCAGCTCCGGCGGGACCTACGAGCAGTACTTC CASSSGGTYEQYF
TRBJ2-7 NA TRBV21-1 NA TGTGCCAGCAGCAAAGGAACCAGCGGGAGGCCCCTTAGCTCCTACGAGCAGTACTTC CASSKGTSGRPLSSYEQYF
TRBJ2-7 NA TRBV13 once TGTGCCAGCAGCCCGGACAGCCCCTACGAGCAGTACTTC CASSPDSPYEQYF
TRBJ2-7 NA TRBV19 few TGTGCCAGTAGTATTACAGCTACCTACGAGCAGTACTTC CASSITATYEQYF